The 21 T cell receptor beta chains presented below share a single source sample, sequenced in a study of CD8 T cells in ankylosing spondylitis. TCRdb itself ran the 5' RACE reads through MiXCR, one entry per CDR3 protein. The sample includes approximately 220,000 distinct CDR3 sequences, 20% to 30% of them seen just once. Sequenced material: blood, either unsorted or a sorted T cell fraction (not recorded which). The source is a male donor with ankylosing spondylitis or in good health (not recorded which).

In its sample, this clonotype was seen a few times. This chain joins TRBV5-4 and TRBJ2-5; 8 bases map to TRBD2. The junction had 11 bases not matched to a gene; V was cut back by 2 bases and J by 5 bases. CDR3 length: 16 residues. Germline values: CDR1 SGHNT, CDR2 YYREEE (reference sequence). The CDR3 sequence: CASSFDASGPGETQYF. The CDR3, as DNA: TGTGCCAGCAGCTTTGATGCTAGCGGGCCCGGGGAGACCCAGTACTTC.

The gene calls are TRBV24-1 and TRBJ2-1, with D unresolved. The CDR3 is made up of 13 amino acids. CDR1 is KGHDR and CDR2 is SFDVKD in the germline V gene. V lost 6 bases to trimming and J lost 4 bases, with 9 bases between them. The CDR3: CATSSTQYNEQFF. CDR3 DNA sequence: TGTGCCACCAGTAGTACTCAGTACAATGAGCAGTTCTTC.

This clonotype was seen many times. The V call is TRBV5-1, the J call TRBJ2-5; D gene unclear. Per germline, CDR1 SGHRS and CDR2 YFSETQ. The germline V and J ends were trimmed by 0 bases and 2 bases, with 8 bases remaining between them. The CDR3 is made up of 14 amino acids. The CDR3 protein is CASSLGVVQETQYF. The CDR3 DNA reads TGCGCCAGCAGCTTGGGGGTCGTACAAGAGACCCAGTACTTC.

This clonotype has just a few counts. The chain couples TRBV20-1 to TRBJ2-1; D possibly corresponds to TRBD2 (6 bases). CDR1 and CDR2 (germline): DFQATT, SNEGSKA (reference sequence). The CDR3 extends over 15 amino acids. V lost 6 bases and J lost 7, with 22 bases in between. CDR3 in amino acids: CSADGSGARWNEQFF. The CDR3 region has the DNA TGCAGTGCGGATGGCTCGGGAGCTAGATGGAATGAGCAGTTCTTC.

The chain uses TRBV3-1 and TRBJ1-6; D is unclear. The CDR3 is made up of 12 amino acids. Germline V gene data show CDR1 as LGHDT and CDR2 as YNNKEL (reference sequence). The V gene lost 4 bases and the J gene lost 10 bases, with 8 bases spanning the gap. As DNA, the CDR3 is TGTGCCAGCAGCCCGTTCGGGTCACCCCTCCACTTT. This gives the protein CASSPFGSPLHF.

This clonotype was counted many times. V usage is TRBV5-1 and J usage is TRBJ1-1; a weak D match, TRBD1 (5 bases). CDR1 SGHRS and CDR2 YFSETQ come from the germline V gene. The CDR3 totals 13 residues. Trimming stripped 4 bases from V and 5 bases from J, with 12 bases between. The CDR3 spells CASSRGAGTEAFF. The CDR3 DNA reads TGCGCCAGCAGCAGGGGTGCAGGGACTGAAGCTTTCTTT.

For this clonotype: Being one base from a much bigger clone, this may be a read error. Here the CDR3 DNA reads TGTGGCAGCAGCTTCACAGGGGGAACTGAAGCTTTCTTT. It codes for CGSSFTGGTEAFF. The chain couples TRBV6-6 to TRBJ1-1, with TRBD1 matching over 8 bases. CDR3 length: 13 amino acids. From germline, CDR1 is MNHNY and CDR2 SVGAGI (reference sequence).

This clonotype was detected many times. The chain employs TRBV7-3 and TRBJ2-5; 15 nucleotides line up with TRBD2. J was trimmed by 5 bases and V by 5 bases; bases with no gene match: 12. Germline values: CDR1 SGHTA, CDR2 FQGTGA. This CDR3 has 18 amino acids. Here the CDR3 reads CASSRRGLAGGGDETQYF. The DNA of the CDR3 is TGTGCCAGCAGCCGCCGGGGACTAGCGGGGGGAGGGGATGAGACCCAGTACTTC.

The J gene is TRBJ2-3, the V gene TRBV20-1; TRBD2 agrees at 12 bases. Germline assignment: CDR1 DFQATT and CDR2 SNEGSKA (reference sequence). J was trimmed by 0 bases and V by 3 bases; bases with no gene match: 7. This CDR3 comprises 17 residues. CDR3 DNA: TGCAGTGCTAGGACTAGCGGGAGAATATTTAGCACAGATACGCAGTATTTT. Its protein is CSARTSGRIFSTDTQYF.

This clonotype has ten or more counts. CDR3 in amino acids: CATSPVLSSYNEQFF. CDR3 in DNA: TGTGCCACCAGCCCCGTGCTAAGCTCCTACAATGAGCAGTTCTTC. The chain combines TRBV15 with TRBJ2-1; D unclear. The CDR3 runs to 15 residues. V lost 5 bases to trimming and J lost 0 bases, with 11 bases between them. The germline V gene encodes CDR1 LNHNV and CDR2 YYDKDF (reference sequence).

This clonotype was recorded at least ten times. J is TRBJ2-7 and V is TRBV10-2; maybe TRBD2 (6 bases). CDR1 and CDR2 from the germline V gene are WSHSY and SAAADI. V was trimmed by 3 bases and J by 0 bases, leaving 18 bases between them. This CDR3 has 17 amino acids. The CDR3 DNA follows: TGCGCCAGCAGTGACCTTGGGGGGACCTCGAGCTCCTACGAGCAGTACTTC. Its translation is CASSDLGGTSSSYEQYF.

V is TRBV11-1 and J is TRBJ2-5; 14 bases map to TRBD2. V lost 3 bases, J lost 5 bases, and 11 bases stayed unmatched. Germline V gives CDR1 SGHAT, CDR2 FQDESV (reference sequence). The CDR3 has 18 amino acids. The CDR3 nucleotides are TGTGCCAGCAGCTTCCCACCGGGACTAGCGGGAGTGAGGGAGACCCAGTACTTC. Translating gives CASSFPPGLAGVRETQYF.

This clonotype was seen ten or more times. V gene TRBV4-3 combines with J gene TRBJ2-1, with 11 bases that match TRBD2. V trimming: 3 bases; J trimming: 8 bases; junction bases outside the gene matches: 9. The CDR3 has 16 amino acids. Germline values: CDR1 LGHNA, CDR2 YSLEER. CDR3 amino acids: CASSQGTSGTGDEQFF. The CDR3 bases are TGCGCCAGCAGCCAGGGGACTAGCGGCACGGGGGATGAGCAGTTCTTC.

This clonotype was counted ten times or more. The chain employs TRBV28 and TRBJ2-2; 14 positions agree with TRBD2. V gave up 6 bases and J gave up 7 bases; unmatched junction bases: 1. Germline V gene lookup returns CDR1 MDHEN and CDR2 SYDVKM. The CDR3 length is 14 residues. Here the CDR3 DNA reads TGTGCCAGCAGAGGACTAGCGGGAGGCGGGGAGCTGTTTTTT. Its protein is CASRGLAGGGELFF.

The V gene is TRBV12-3 or TRBV12-4, the J gene TRBJ1-1; 8 bases agree with TRBD1. The CDR3 sequence is 14 residues long. V lost 6 bases, J lost 11 bases, and 14 bases stayed unmatched. CDR3: CASSAITGTGDAFF. The CDR3 DNA follows: TGTGCCAGCAGCGCAATAACAGGGACAGGTGATGCTTTCTTT.

This clonotype came up a few times. The gene calls are TRBV20-1 and TRBJ1-1; 12 nucleotides match TRBD1. This CDR3 contains 16 residues. V lost 6 bases to trimming and J lost 4 bases; unmatched junction nucleotides: 12. Germline values: CDR1 DFQATT, CDR2 SNEGSKA (reference sequence). The CDR3 reads CSAAPGQGAPGTEAFF. The DNA for the CDR3 is TGCAGTGCCGCCCCGGGACAGGGGGCGCCGGGCACTGAAGCTTTCTTT.

The chain couples TRBV18 to TRBJ1-1; no firm D call. Trimming pared 3 bases from V and 4 bases from J, leaving 9 bases between. This CDR3 has 13 amino acids. Germline CDR1 is KGHSH and CDR2 is LQKENI. The DNA of the CDR3 is TGTGCCAGCTCACCGTGGGCGAGCACTGAAGCTTTCTTT. It translates to CASSPWASTEAFF.

The chain combines TRBV7-9 with TRBJ2-7, with D uncertain. In germline, CDR1 is SEHNR, CDR2 FQNEAQ (reference sequence). The CDR3 has 12 amino acids. V dropped 4 bases and J dropped 4 bases, with 8 bases sitting between them. The CDR3 loop reads CASSSTWYEQYF. The DNA for the CDR3 is TGTGCCAGCAGCTCGACCTGGTACGAGCAGTACTTC.

V is TRBV20-1 and J is TRBJ1-1, with no clear D. The germline gives CDR1 DFQATT, CDR2 SNEGSKA (reference sequence). Trimming left V 8 bases short and J 4 bases short, with 17 bases between. The length of the CDR3 is 13 residues. The CDR3 loop is CSPSPTARTEAFF. The CDR3 bases are TGCAGTCCCTCCCCCACGGCACGCACTGAAGCTTTCTTT.

This clonotype was found many times. The chain joins TRBV5-1 to TRBJ2-5, with 8 nucleotides matching TRBD2. Looked up from germline, CDR1 is SGHRS and CDR2 is YFSETQ. The CDR3 consists of 16 residues. V trimming: 5 bases; J trimming: 5 bases; junction bases outside the gene matches: 14. The CDR3 coding sequence is TGCGCCAGCAGGAGCACAGGAGCGGGAGTTGGTGAGACCCAGTACTTC. Protein: CASRSTGAGVGETQYF. Filled out from reference TRBV5-1 and TRBJ2-5, the complete variable domain reads KAGVTQTPRYLIKTRGQQVTLSCSPISGHRSVSWYQQTPGQGLQFLFEYFSETQRNKGNFPGRFSGRQFSNSRSEMNVSTLELGDSALYLCASRSTGAGVGETQYFGPGTRLLVL.

Comments on this clonotype: Just one base apart from a much larger clone, this may be a read error. The missing conserved phenylalanine or tryptophan at the end of this CDR3 makes a read error likely. This sequence joins TRBV12-3 or TRBV12-4 and TRBJ2-7, with D perhaps TRBD1 or TRBD2 (5 bases each). The CDR3 spans 11 residues. Trimming left V 4 bases short and J 8 bases short, with 9 bases between. DNA for the CDR3: TGTGCCAGCAGTTCGGGACCGCAGCAGTACTAC. As protein: CASSSGPQQYY.